Presented here are 8 T cell receptor beta chains from one specimen sequenced in a study of shared clonotypes between healthy human individuals. Measured with immunoSEQ multiplex PCR; TCRdb has only the in-frame clones, and not every one. The table has some 1 million clones, around 75% seen once. Sequencing was carried out using memory CD4+ T cells sorted from blood. The subset denotes: CD45RA-negative fraction. The receptors derive from a young man in good health.

The chain uses TRBV7-6 and TRBJ2-1, with a tentative D call TRBD2 (5 bases). Germline CDR1 is SGHVS and CDR2 is FNYEAQ. The CDR3 covers 11 residues. V was clipped by 1 base and J by 11 bases, with 6 bases between them. The CDR3 region is CASSLGLKQFF. The CDR3 nucleotides read TGTGCCAGCAGCTTAGGACTAAAGCAGTTCTTC. Complete variable domain (other parts from reference TRBV7-6 and TRBJ2-1): GAGVSQSPRYKVTKRGQDVALRCDPISGHVSLYWYRQALGQGPEFLTYFNYEAQQDKSGLPNDRFSAERPEGSISTLTIQRTEQRDSAMYRCASSLGLKQFFGPGTRLTVL.

The chain uses TRBV7-2 and TRBJ1-5, with D uncertain. The germline gives CDR1 SGHTA, CDR2 FQGNSA. The CDR3 is 12 amino acids. Between the trimmed V and J ends, which lost 5 bases and 7 bases, there was a span of 9 bases. The CDR3 DNA reads TGTGCCAGCAGCATGGGCAGGCAGCCCCAGCATTTT. Amino acid sequence: CASSMGRQPQHF.

The V call is TRBV5-1, the J call TRBJ1-1; 8 positions match TRBD1. The germline V gene encodes CDR1 SGHRS and CDR2 YFSETQ. This CDR3 spans 15 amino acids. V lost 3 bases to trimming and J lost 4 bases; unmatched junction nucleotides: 8. CDR3 DNA sequence: TGCGCCAGCAGCTCCGCGACAGGGGCGGGCACTGAAGCTTTCTTT. Translation: CASSSATGAGTEAFF.

This clone appeared a single time. This sequence joins TRBV6-1 and TRBJ2-2; the D is unclear. The V gene lost 0 bases and the J gene lost 7 bases, with 9 bases spanning the gap. The germline V gene has CDR1 MNHNS and CDR2 SASEGT. CDR3 size: 14 residues. The CDR3 is CASSEAPRVGELFF. The CDR3, as DNA: TGTGCCAGCAGTGAAGCCCCTAGGGTCGGGGAGCTGTTTTTT.

J is TRBJ2-7 and V is TRBV7-9, with D tentatively TRBD1 (6 bases). Germline CDR1 SEHNR, CDR2 FQNEAQ (reference sequence). Trimming took 5 bases from V and 5 from J, leaving 19 bases between them. The length of the CDR3 is 15 residues. In DNA, the CDR3 is TGTGCCAGCAGCGCACGTTCAGGGGCTCTCCACGAGCAGTACTTC. It yields the protein CASSARSGALHEQYF.

The chain is built from TRBV30 and TRBJ1-6; 7 bases map to TRBD1. The junction had 4 bases not matched to a gene; V was cut back by 1 base and J by 4 bases. Germline V CDR1 and CDR2: GTSNPN, SVGIG (reference sequence). The CDR3 consists of 15 residues. In DNA form, the CDR3 reads TGTGCCTGGAGTGGGACAGGATTATATAATTCACCCCTCCACTTT. Amino acids: CAWSGTGLYNSPLHF.

The gene calls are TRBV2 and TRBJ2-4; D is perhaps TRBD1 (6 bases). Trimming shortened V by 6 bases and J by 0 bases, and 18 bases separated the two germline ends. CDR3 length: 17 residues. Germline CDR1 is SNHLY and CDR2 is FYNNEI. The CDR3 bases are TGTGCCAGCAGGAGCTTAATGGGGGCTCTAGCCAAAAACATTCAGTACTTC. It translates to CASRSLMGALAKNIQYF.

V and J are TRBV7-9 and TRBJ1-2, with D tentatively TRBD1 (5 bases). V lost 1 base and J 4 bases, leaving 13 bases between the germline ends. The CDR3 spans 15 residues. CDR1 SEHNR and CDR2 FQNEAQ come from the germline V gene (reference sequence). The CDR3 spells CASSLEPQGGYGYTF. In DNA form, the CDR3 reads TGTGCCAGCAGCTTAGAACCGCAGGGCGGCTATGGCTACACCTTC.